A single sample is the source of the 28 T cell receptor beta chains below, sequenced in a study of cytomegalovirus exposure and HLA in healthy donors. Vbeta (60) and Jbeta (13) primers were used in the PCR. Measured with immunoSEQ multiplex PCR; TCRdb has only the in-frame clones, and not every one. Of roughly 130,000 clones listed, over 8% were seen once; the top ten hold 5.5%. Sequencing was carried out using PBMCs. These TCRs come from a man between 35 and 55 years old in good health and CMV-seronegative.

The gene calls are TRBV28 and TRBJ2-7, with D unclear. Germline V lookup: CDR1 MDHEN, CDR2 SYDVKM. The V end was cut by 3 bases, the J end by 2 bases, with 2 bases between. The CDR3 is made up of 11 amino acids. The CDR3 DNA follows: TGTGCCAGCAGTTTCGCCTACGAGCAGTACTTC. Translating it yields CASSFAYEQYF. The full variable domain, in which reference TRBV28 and TRBJ2-7 provide the parts outside the CDR3, is DVKVTQSSRYLVKRTGEKVFLECVQDMDHENMFWYRQDPGLGLRLIYFSYDVKMKEKGDIPEGYSVSREKKERFSLILESASTNQTSMYLCASSFAYEQYFGPGTRLTVT.

This clone was seen only a few times. The chain joins TRBV9 to TRBJ2-3; 14 positions match TRBD2. Trimming at V came to 3 bases and at J to 7 bases, leaving 4 bases not matched to a gene. This CDR3 spans 15 amino acids. CDR1 is SGDLS, CDR2 YYNGEE, per germline. The CDR3 region is CASSARLAGGNTQYF. The CDR3 DNA sequence: TGTGCCAGCAGCGCCCGACTAGCGGGGGGGAATACGCAGTATTTT.

The table lists this clone with a few counts. The V gene is TRBV5-4, the J gene TRBJ2-7; TRBD1 aligns across 7 bases. Per germline, CDR1 SGHNT and CDR2 YYREEE (reference sequence). The V gene end was trimmed by 0 bases and the J gene end by 5 bases; junction bases not matched to a gene: 2. The length of the CDR3 is 13 residues. The CDR3 region is CASSLGGGDEQYF. DNA of the CDR3: TGTGCCAGCAGCTTGGGAGGGGGCGACGAGCAGTACTTC.

Remarks on this clone: This sequence is one base from a far larger clone and is likely a read error. The CDR3 does not close with the conserved phenylalanine or tryptophan, likely indicating a read error. The CDR3 protein is CASSFGQGAFV. CDR3 DNA sequence: TGTGCCAGCAGCTTTGGGCAGGGGGCTTTCGTT. The chain links TRBV5-6 to TRBJ1-1, with D possibly TRBD1 on 6 matching bases. CDR3 length: 11 residues. Germline CDR1 SGHDT, CDR2 YYEEEE. V lost 2 bases to trimming and J lost 11 bases, with 10 bases between them.

The chain combines TRBV11-2 with TRBJ1-3; D remains unclear. The ends were cut back, 3 bases at V and 0 bases at J, with 6 bases in the middle. Germline assignment: CDR1 SGHAT and CDR2 FQNNGV. This CDR3 is built from 14 residues. The CDR3 region is CASSFSLSGNTIYF. For the CDR3, the DNA is TGTGCCAGCAGCTTTAGTCTCTCTGGAAACACCATATATTTT.

This clone was counted between two and nine times. This CDR3 reads CASSQFDEQYF. The CDR3 DNA is TGTGCCAGCAGCCAGTTCGACGAGCAGTACTTC. This sequence joins TRBV6-6 and TRBJ2-7; D is uncertain. CDR3 length: 11 amino acids. Germline V gene sequence: CDR1 MNHNY, CDR2 SVGAGI (reference sequence). V dropped 6 bases and J dropped 5 bases, with 8 bases sitting between them.

This chain joins TRBV9 and TRBJ2-3, with a possible D match to TRBD1 (7 bases). Germline V CDR1 and CDR2: SGDLS, YYNGEE. V dropped 0 bases and J dropped 7 bases, with 15 bases sitting between them. The CDR3 is 15 residues long. CDR3 sequence: CASSVDRQGLYTQYF. The CDR3 nucleotides are TGTGCCAGCAGCGTAGATAGACAGGGACTGTATACGCAGTATTTT. The whole variable domain, filled in from reference TRBV9 and TRBJ2-3, reads DSGVTQTPKHLITATGQRVTLRCSPRSGDLSVYWYQQSLDQGLQFLIQYYNGEERAKGNILERFSAQQFPDLHSELNLSSLELGDSALYFCASSVDRQGLYTQYFGPGTRLTVL.

CDR3 loop: CASTFGPEAFF. The CDR3 nucleotides are TGTGCCAGCACTTTCGGTCCTGAAGCTTTCTTT. The chain uses TRBV25-1 and TRBJ1-1; no definite D call. Germline assignment: CDR1 MGHDK and CDR2 SYGVNS. Between the trimmed V and J ends, which lost 7 bases and 6 bases, there was a span of 9 bases. The CDR3 is 11 amino acids.

In its sample, this clone was seen a few times. This sequence joins TRBV6-1 and TRBJ2-7; a weak D match, TRBD2 (7 bases). V dropped 2 bases and J dropped 7 bases, with 18 bases sitting between them. The length of the CDR3 is 15 residues. Per the germline V gene, CDR1 is MNHNS and CDR2 is SASEGT. The CDR3 bases are TGTGCCAGCAGTGAAAGGGGGAGGGGGGGCGGAGAGCAGTACTTC. It specifies CASSERGRGGGEQYF.

The rearrangement uses TRBV10-3 and TRBJ2-5, with 10 bases fitting TRBD1. The germline V gene encodes CDR1 ENHRY and CDR2 SYGVKD. CDR3 length: 15 residues. Trimming cost V 6 bases and J 5 bases; bases outside gene matches: 9. The CDR3 coding sequence is TGTGCCATCAGCCGGGGGACAGGGGTGGTGGAGACCCAGTACTTC. Its translation is CAISRGTGVVETQYF.

This clone was detected only a few times. J is TRBJ2-1 and V is TRBV5-4, with unresolved D. This CDR3 is 14 amino acids long. Trimming took 2 bases from V and 2 from J, leaving 8 bases between them. The germline V gene encodes CDR1 SGHNT and CDR2 YYREEE (reference sequence). The DNA for the CDR3 is TGTGCCAGCAGCTTTAACTCCCCCTACAATGAGCAGTTCTTC. It is translated as CASSFNSPYNEQFF. The full variable domain, completed using reference TRBV5-4 and TRBJ2-1, is ETGVTQSPTHLIKTRGQQVTLRCSSQSGHNTVSWYQQALGQGPQFIFQYYREEENGRGNFPPRFSGLQFPNYSSELNVNALELDDSALYLCASSFNSPYNEQFFGPGTRLTVL.

This clone was seen more than once but under ten times. This chain uses TRBV5-1 with TRBJ2-3; perhaps TRBD2 as D (6 bases). Germline CDR1 is SGHRS and CDR2 is YFSETQ. V shed 4 bases and J shed 6 bases, with 18 bases lying between them. This CDR3 region has 15 residues. CDR3 protein: CASSPYPGGEDTQYF. CDR3 nucleotide sequence: TGCGCCAGCAGCCCCTATCCGGGCGGGGAGGATACGCAGTATTTT.

This clone was found a few times. V gene TRBV29-1 combines with J gene TRBJ2-1, with a weak D call TRBD1 (6 bases). Germline V gene data show CDR1 as SQVTM and CDR2 as ANQGSEA. The CDR3 length is 12 residues. With 4 bases removed from V and 5 bases from J, the gap between germline ends came to 9 bases. CDR3 protein: CSVGGQHNEQFF. The CDR3 DNA reads as TGCAGCGTTGGTGGACAGCACAATGAGCAGTTCTTC.

The sample holds a few counts of this clone. The CDR3 is CASSRRGQGASTDTQYF. The CDR3 DNA reads TGTGCCAGCAGCCGAAGGGGACAGGGGGCTAGCACAGATACGCAGTATTTT. The gene calls are TRBV7-2 and TRBJ2-3, with 12 positions matching TRBD1. V lost 5 bases to trimming and J lost 0 bases; unmatched junction nucleotides: 6. Germline V gene sequence: CDR1 SGHTA, CDR2 FQGNSA. This CDR3 has 17 residues.

The genes are TRBV4-3 and TRBJ2-5; 8 positions agree with TRBD2. Trimming removed 4 bases from V and 5 bases from J; junction bases left unmatched: 3. This CDR3 comprises 13 residues. Germline-derived CDR1 and CDR2 are LGHNA and YSLEER. CDR3 nucleotides: TGCGCCAGCAGCCTGGGACTAGGTGAGACCCAGTACTTC. It yields the protein CASSLGLGETQYF.

The rearrangement links TRBV7-8 to TRBJ1-2; the match to TRBD1 covers 9 bases. The CDR3 covers 14 residues. Trimming at V came to 1 base and at J to 4 bases, leaving 1 base not matched to a gene. Germline V gene lookup returns CDR1 SGHVS and CDR2 FQNEAQ. CDR3 in DNA: TGTGCCAGCAGCTTAGGGACAGGGGTCTATGGCTACACCTTC. It translates to CASSLGTGVYGYTF.

V usage is TRBV5-1 and J usage is TRBJ1-1; no clear D gene. The CDR3 has 14 residues. Trimming left V 0 bases short and J 1 base short, with 7 bases between. CDR1 and CDR2 from the germline V gene are SGHRS and YFSETQ. Here the CDR3 reads CASSLAGENTEAFF. The CDR3 nucleotides are TGCGCCAGCAGCTTGGCCGGGGAGAACACTGAAGCTTTCTTT.

The genes are TRBV19 and TRBJ1-1, with D possibly TRBD1 on 5 matching bases. Germline CDR1 reads LNHDA; CDR2 reads SQIVND (reference sequence). The CDR3 has 14 residues. Deletions cut 5 bases from V and 5 bases from J, with 15 bases between. CDR3 amino acids: CASSSSAGRTEAFF. Here the CDR3 DNA reads TGTGCCAGTAGTTCTTCGGCAGGGAGGACTGAAGCTTTCTTT.

This sequence joins TRBV28 and TRBJ1-1; 9 bases align to TRBD1. The CDR3 has 13 amino acids. CDR1 and CDR2 from the germline V gene are MDHEN and SYDVKM. The J segment lost 7 bases and the V segment lost 9 bases, leaving 9 bases of the junction unmatched. Here the CDR3 DNA reads TGTGCCAGTGTGGACAGGGGTTGGCGTGAAGCTTTCTTT. This encodes CASVDRGWREAFF.

This clone was seen more than once but under ten times. The CDR3 DNA reads as TGCGCCAGCAGCCAGGGGGGGACAGGGACCTACGAGCAGTACTTC. It is translated as CASSQGGTGTYEQYF. This rearrangement joins TRBV4-1 to TRBJ2-7; 9 nucleotides align to TRBD1. The CDR3 covers 15 residues. V shed 3 bases, J shed 2 bases, and the junction held 5 bases outside the gene matches. The germline V gene has CDR1 MGHRA and CDR2 YSYEKL.

This clone has just a few counts. This chain uses TRBV19 with TRBJ2-1; no firm D call. V lost 1 base and J lost 8, with 6 bases in between. Per the germline V gene, CDR1 is LNHDA and CDR2 is SQIVND (reference sequence). This CDR3 region has 12 residues. The CDR3 is CASSIARDEQFF. CDR3 sequence (DNA): TGTGCCAGTAGTATAGCGAGAGATGAGCAGTTCTTC.

V usage is TRBV5-1 and J usage is TRBJ2-5; 7 nucleotides line up with TRBD2. This CDR3 is 15 amino acids long. Germline CDR1 and CDR2: SGHRS and YFSETQ. J lost 4 bases, V lost 0 bases, and 6 bases had no gene match. CDR3 nucleotides: TGCGCCAGCAGCTTGGGGGCCGGGGGGACAGAGACCCAGTACTTC. Protein sequence: CASSLGAGGTETQYF.

This chain connects TRBV4-3 to TRBJ2-1; 12 positions match TRBD2. The J segment lost 0 bases and the V segment lost 2 bases, leaving 5 bases of the junction unmatched. Germline CDR1 LGHNA, CDR2 YSLEER. The CDR3 length is 18 residues. CDR3 sequence: CASSQRLAGASSYNEQFF. As DNA, the CDR3 is TGCGCCAGCAGCCAACGACTAGCGGGGGCGAGCTCCTACAATGAGCAGTTCTTC.

The gene calls are TRBV19 and TRBJ2-1, with 8 positions matching TRBD2. The CDR3 runs 15 residues. Looked up from germline, CDR1 is LNHDA and CDR2 is SQIVND (reference sequence). Trimming cost V 7 bases and J 7 bases; bases outside gene matches: 12. CDR3 bases: TGTGCCAGTACTCGCGGGGGGCCTTCCCGAAATGAGCAGTTCTTC. It codes for CASTRGGPSRNEQFF.

The V call is TRBV6-6, the J call TRBJ2-2; 8 bases fit TRBD1. Trimming cost V 6 bases and J 1 base; bases outside gene matches: 4. The CDR3 is 15 amino acids. Germline CDR1 MNHNY, CDR2 SVGAGI (reference sequence). CDR3 sequence: CASRRGTGNTGELFF. For the CDR3, the DNA is TGTGCCAGCAGGAGAGGGACAGGGAACACCGGGGAGCTGTTTTTT.

V gene TRBV28 combines with J gene TRBJ1-2; 7 nucleotides agree with TRBD1. The J segment lost 8 bases and the V segment lost 4 bases, leaving 7 bases of the junction unmatched. Germline V gives CDR1 MDHEN, CDR2 SYDVKM. CDR3 length equals 13 residues. This CDR3 reads CASSYTDRDGYTF. In nucleotides, the CDR3 is TGTGCCAGCAGTTACACCGACAGGGACGGCTACACCTTC.

The genes are TRBV21-1 and TRBJ2-7; the table gives TRBD2 as D, unverified against the DNA. TRBV21-1 is termed a pseudogene. CDR3 length: 19 residues. The CDR3 DNA reads TGTGCCAGCAGCAAAGTCTCCCGTTCCCCACTAGCGGGGGTGAACGAGCAGTACTTC. This codes for CASSKVSRSPLAGVNEQYF.

Details on this clone: At one end the junction does not follow the germline gene, possibly because of a read error. The CDR3 nucleotides are TGTGCCAGCAGCCTAGAAAACAGGGGGCTGGACATTCAGTACTTC. It yields the protein CASSLENRGLDIQYF. The chain is built from TRBV11-2 and TRBJ2-4; 9 bases are shared with TRBD1. The germline V gene encodes CDR1 SGHAT and CDR2 FQNNGV. This CDR3 has 15 amino acids.